The 9 T cell receptor beta chains given below trace back to one sample, sequenced in a study of graft-versus-host responses after intestinal transplantation (dated by TCRdb to the early 2020s). The time point label of this sample denotes: cells obtained before transplantation from donor or recipient. Library preparation was by the immunoSEQ multiplex PCR assay. In its TCRdb copy, this immuneACCESS table keeps in-frame sequences only and misses some clones. Where compared with another copy, unresolved V genes explain less than half of these, and the others have no known cause. The sample records roughly 100,000 clones, roughly 93% of which are singletons. The ten top clones hold more than 0.9% of the sample. Their recognized antigens are unknown. Sequencing used unstimulated CD8+ T cells sorted from spleen or lymph node cells, obtained before intestinal transplant. These receptors all come from a human donor who received an intestinal transplant.

The chain combines TRBV23-1 with TRBJ1-1; TRBD1 agrees at 7 bases. TRBV23-1 is known as an ORF, though its function is uncertain. The V segment lost 3 bases and the J segment 10 bases; nucleotides outside the gene matches: 11. The CDR3 sequence is 14 residues long. CDR3 bases: TGCGCCAGCAGTCACCCCGACAGGGCGGAAGGAGCTTTCTTT. Its protein is CASSHPDRAEGAFF.

In its sample, this clone was seen once. The chain joins TRBV6-1 to TRBJ1-6; 9 nucleotides match TRBD1. Per germline, CDR1 MNHNS and CDR2 SASEGT. Trimming cost V 4 bases and J 11 bases; bases outside gene matches: 15. This CDR3 is built from 17 residues. CDR3 amino acids: CASSVMGPGTGLAPLHF. The CDR3, as DNA: TGTGCCAGCAGTGTTATGGGGCCCGGGACAGGGTTGGCACCCCTCCACTTT.

This sequence joins TRBV6-5 and TRBJ1-2; D possibly corresponds to TRBD1 (5 bases). V shed 4 bases and J shed 4 bases, with 16 bases lying between them. Looked up from germline, CDR1 is MNHEY and CDR2 is SVGAGI. The CDR3 contains 15 residues. The CDR3 DNA reads TGTGCCAGCAGTTCCCCAGGGACCTGGGGCTATGGCTACACCTTC. It specifies CASSSPGTWGYGYTF.

This sequence joins TRBV11-2 and TRBJ2-7; 7 bases match TRBD2. The CDR3 is 14 amino acids. J gave up 6 bases and V 1 base, and 6 bases lay outside the gene matches. The V gene's germline CDR1 is SGHAT and CDR2 FQNNGV. CDR3 nucleotide sequence: TGTGCCAGCAGCTTAGGGGGGGGTGTTAGCGAGCAGTACTTC. Encoded protein: CASSLGGGVSEQYF.

CDR3 in amino acids: CASSQGIVLRGTPEAFF. In nucleotides, the CDR3 is TGTGCCAGCAGCCAAGGTATTGTGCTGAGGGGGACACCTGAAGCTTTCTTT. The chain has TRBV14 and TRBJ1-1; D perhaps matches TRBD1 (6 bases). The CDR3 covers 17 residues. The germline V and J ends were trimmed by 1 base and 6 bases, with 21 bases remaining between them. Germline CDR1 reads SGHDN; CDR2 reads FVKESK.

The chain is built from TRBV7-9 and TRBJ2-5, with 8 bases identical to TRBD1. The end of the DNA fits TRBJ2-7 better, so the J call may be wrong. In germline, CDR1 is SEHNR, CDR2 FQNEAQ (reference sequence). The CDR3 consists of 13 residues. For the CDR3, the DNA is TGTGCCAGCAGCCCCACAGGGGGGTACGAGCAGTACTTC. Its translation is CASSPTGGYEQYF.

V is TRBV13 and J is TRBJ2-3; 8 positions agree with TRBD2. Trimming removed 3 bases from V and 3 bases from J; junction bases left unmatched: 5. The CDR3 is 15 amino acids. Germline assignment: CDR1 PRHDT and CDR2 FYEKMQ (reference sequence). This CDR3 is CASSLQGGGTDTQYF. Here the CDR3 DNA reads TGTGCCAGCAGCTTGCAGGGCGGGGGGACAGATACGCAGTATTTT.

V usage is TRBV6-6 and J usage is TRBJ2-5; D not certain. CDR3 size: 15 residues. Germline V gene lookup returns CDR1 MNHNY and CDR2 SVGAGI (reference sequence). The germline V and J ends were trimmed by 0 bases and 5 bases, with 13 bases remaining between them. The CDR3 loop reads CASSYSPTFGETQYF. In DNA, the CDR3 is TGTGCCAGCAGTTACTCCCCCACTTTCGGGGAGACCCAGTACTTC.

The count of this clone is one. This chain uses TRBV7-3 with TRBJ1-1, with TRBD1 matching 7 bases. J lost 3 bases, V lost 5 bases, and 6 bases had no gene match. This CDR3 has 14 amino acids. Germline CDR1 SGHTA, CDR2 FQGTGA. The CDR3 sequence is CASSKQGWDTEAFF. The CDR3 DNA reads TGTGCCAGCAGCAAACAGGGGTGGGACACTGAAGCTTTCTTT.